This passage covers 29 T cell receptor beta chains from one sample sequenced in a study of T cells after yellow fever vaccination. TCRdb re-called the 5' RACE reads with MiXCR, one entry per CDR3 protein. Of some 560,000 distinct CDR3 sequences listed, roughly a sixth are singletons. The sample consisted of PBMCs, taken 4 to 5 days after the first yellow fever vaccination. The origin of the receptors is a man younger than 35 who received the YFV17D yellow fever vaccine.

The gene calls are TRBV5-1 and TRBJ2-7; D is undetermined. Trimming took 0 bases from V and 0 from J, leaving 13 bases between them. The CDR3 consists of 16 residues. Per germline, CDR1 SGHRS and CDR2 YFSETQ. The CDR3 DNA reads TGCGCCAGCAGCTTGGCCTCAGGTTTTTTCTCCTACGAGCAGTACTTC. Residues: CASSLASGFFSYEQYF.

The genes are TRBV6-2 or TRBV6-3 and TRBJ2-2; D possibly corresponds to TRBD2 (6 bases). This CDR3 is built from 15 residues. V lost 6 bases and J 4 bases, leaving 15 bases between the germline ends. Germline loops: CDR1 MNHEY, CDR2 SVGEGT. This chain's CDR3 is CASSDPGRGTGELFF. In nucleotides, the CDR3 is TGTGCCAGCAGCGATCCCGGGAGAGGCACCGGGGAGCTGTTTTTT.

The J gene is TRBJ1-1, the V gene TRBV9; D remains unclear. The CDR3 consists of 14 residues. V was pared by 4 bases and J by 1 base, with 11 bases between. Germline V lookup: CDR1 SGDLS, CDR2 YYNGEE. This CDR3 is CASSPLTRNTEAFF. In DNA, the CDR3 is TGTGCCAGCAGCCCCTTAACAAGGAACACTGAAGCTTTCTTT.

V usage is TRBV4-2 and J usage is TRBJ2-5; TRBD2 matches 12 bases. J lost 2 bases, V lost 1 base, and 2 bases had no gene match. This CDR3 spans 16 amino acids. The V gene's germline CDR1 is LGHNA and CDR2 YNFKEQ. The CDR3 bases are TGTGCCAGCAGCCAAGTCCTAGCGGGGGGGCAAGAGACCCAGTACTTC. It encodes CASSQVLAGGQETQYF.

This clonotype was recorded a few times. CDR3 sequence reads: CASSHLSQGRNGYTF. The CDR3 nucleotides read TGCGCCAGCAGCCACCTCTCCCAGGGGAGGAATGGCTACACCTTC. This chain connects TRBV4-1 to TRBJ1-2, with TRBD1 as a possible D gene (6 bases). The ends were cut back, 3 bases at V and 6 bases at J, with 17 bases in the middle. In germline, CDR1 is MGHRA, CDR2 YSYEKL. The CDR3 has 15 residues.

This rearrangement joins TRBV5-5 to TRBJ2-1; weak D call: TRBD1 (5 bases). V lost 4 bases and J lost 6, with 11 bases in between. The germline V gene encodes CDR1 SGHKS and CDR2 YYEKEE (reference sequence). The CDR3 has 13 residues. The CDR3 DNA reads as TGTGCCAGCAGCGTACCCCAGGGCAATGAGCAGTTCTTC. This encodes CASSVPQGNEQFF. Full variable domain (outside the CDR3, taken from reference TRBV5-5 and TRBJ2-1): DAGVTQSPTHLIKTRGQQVTLRCSPISGHKSVSWYQQVLGQGPQFIFQYYEKEERGRGNFPDRFSARQFPNYSSELNVNALLLGDSALYLCASSVPQGNEQFFGPGTRLTVL.

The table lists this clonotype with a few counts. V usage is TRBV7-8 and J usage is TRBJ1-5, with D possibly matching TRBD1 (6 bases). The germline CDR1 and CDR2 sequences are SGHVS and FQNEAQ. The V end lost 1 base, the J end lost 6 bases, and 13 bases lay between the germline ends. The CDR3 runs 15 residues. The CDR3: CASSLVGGAAQPQHF. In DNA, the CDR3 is TGTGCCAGCAGCTTAGTTGGGGGGGCTGCTCAGCCCCAGCATTTT. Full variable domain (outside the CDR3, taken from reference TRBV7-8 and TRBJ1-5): GAGVSQSPRYKVAKRGQDVALRCDPISGHVSLFWYQQALGQGPEFLTYFQNEAQLDKSGLPSDRFFAERPEGSVSTLKIQRTQQEDSAVYLCASSLVGGAAQPQHFGDGTRLSIL.

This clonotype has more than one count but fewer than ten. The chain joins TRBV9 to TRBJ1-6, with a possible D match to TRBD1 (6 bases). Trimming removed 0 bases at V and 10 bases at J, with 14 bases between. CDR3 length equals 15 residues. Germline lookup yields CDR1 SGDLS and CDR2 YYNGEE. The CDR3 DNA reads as TGTGCCAGCAGCGTAGAGCCAGGGGAGTGGTCACCCCTCCACTTT. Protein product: CASSVEPGEWSPLHF.

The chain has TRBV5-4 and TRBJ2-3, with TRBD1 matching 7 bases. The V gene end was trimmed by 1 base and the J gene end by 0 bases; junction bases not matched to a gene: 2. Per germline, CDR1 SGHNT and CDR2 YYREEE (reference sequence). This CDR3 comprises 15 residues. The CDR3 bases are TGTGCCAGCAGCTTGCCGGGACAGAGCACAGATACGCAGTATTTT. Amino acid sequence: CASSLPGQSTDTQYF.

The CDR3 loop reads CASSTLAGAFTDTQYF. The CDR3, as DNA: TGTGCCAGCAGCACTTTAGCGGGGGCTTTCACAGATACGCAGTATTTT. The V call is TRBV11-2, the J call TRBJ2-3; 9 bases line up with TRBD2. In germline, CDR1 is SGHAT, CDR2 FQNNGV. The CDR3 loop spans 16 amino acids. The trim removed 5 bases at V and 2 bases at J, leaving 8 bases unmatched.

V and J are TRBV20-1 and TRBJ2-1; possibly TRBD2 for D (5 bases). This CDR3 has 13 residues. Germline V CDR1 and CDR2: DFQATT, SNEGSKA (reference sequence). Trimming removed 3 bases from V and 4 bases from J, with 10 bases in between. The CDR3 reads CSASERTYNEQFF. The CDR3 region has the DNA TGCAGTGCTAGTGAGCGGACTTACAATGAGCAGTTCTTC.

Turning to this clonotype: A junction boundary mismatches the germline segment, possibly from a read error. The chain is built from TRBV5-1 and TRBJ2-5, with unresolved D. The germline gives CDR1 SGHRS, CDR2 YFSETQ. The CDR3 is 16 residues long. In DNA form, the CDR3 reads TGCGCCAGCAGCTTGTCGTCAGTCGGATACCAAGAGACCCCGTACTTC. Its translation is CASSLSSVGYQETPYF. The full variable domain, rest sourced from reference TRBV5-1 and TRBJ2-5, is KAGVTQTPRYLIKTRGQQVTLSCSPISGHRSVSWYQQTPGQGLQFLFEYFSETQRNKGNFPGRFSGRQFSNSRSEMNVSTLELGDSALYLCASSLSSVGYQETPYFGPGTRLLVL.

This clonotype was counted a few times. CDR3 residues: CASSPAGGGTGELFF. DNA of the CDR3: TGTGCCAGCAGCCCAGCGGGGGGGGGAACCGGGGAGCTGTTTTTT. The V call is TRBV7-3, the J call TRBJ2-2, with 10 bases matching TRBD2. The germline V gene has CDR1 SGHTA and CDR2 FQGTGA. V shed 5 bases and J 5 bases; nucleotides not matched to a gene: 5. This CDR3 is 15 amino acids long.

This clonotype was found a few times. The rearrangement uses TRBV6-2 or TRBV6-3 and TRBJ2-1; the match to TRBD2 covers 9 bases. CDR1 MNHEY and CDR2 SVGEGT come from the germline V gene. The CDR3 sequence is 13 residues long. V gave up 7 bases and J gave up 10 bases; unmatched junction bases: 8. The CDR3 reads CASTLAGSGEQFF. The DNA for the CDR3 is TGTGCCAGCACCCTAGCGGGGTCCGGGGAGCAGTTCTTC.

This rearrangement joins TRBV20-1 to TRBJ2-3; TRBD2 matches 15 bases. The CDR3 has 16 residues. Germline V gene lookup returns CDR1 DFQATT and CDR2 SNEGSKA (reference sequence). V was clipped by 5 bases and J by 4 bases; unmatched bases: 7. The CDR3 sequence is CSAVTGLAGGADTQYF. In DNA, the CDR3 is TGCAGTGCTGTTACGGGACTAGCGGGGGGAGCAGATACGCAGTATTTT.

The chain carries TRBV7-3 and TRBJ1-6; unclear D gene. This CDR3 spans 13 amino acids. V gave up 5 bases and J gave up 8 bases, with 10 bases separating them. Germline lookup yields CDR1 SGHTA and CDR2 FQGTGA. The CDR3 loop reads CASSRGPDSPLHF. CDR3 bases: TGTGCCAGCAGCCGCGGGCCAGATTCACCCCTCCACTTT.

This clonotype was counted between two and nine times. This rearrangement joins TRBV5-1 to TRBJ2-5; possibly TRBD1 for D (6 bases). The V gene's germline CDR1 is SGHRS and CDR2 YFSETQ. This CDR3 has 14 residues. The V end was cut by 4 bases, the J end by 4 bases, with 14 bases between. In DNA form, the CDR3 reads TGCGCCAGCAGCACCTCAGGGGTCGTAGAGACCCAGTACTTC. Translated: CASSTSGVVETQYF.

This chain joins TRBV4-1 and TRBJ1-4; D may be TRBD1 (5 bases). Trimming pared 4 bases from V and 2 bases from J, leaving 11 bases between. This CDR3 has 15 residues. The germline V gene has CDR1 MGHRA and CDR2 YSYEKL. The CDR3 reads CASSPSGGTNEKLFF. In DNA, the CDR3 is TGCGCCAGCAGCCCCTCGGGGGGTACTAATGAAAAACTGTTTTTT.

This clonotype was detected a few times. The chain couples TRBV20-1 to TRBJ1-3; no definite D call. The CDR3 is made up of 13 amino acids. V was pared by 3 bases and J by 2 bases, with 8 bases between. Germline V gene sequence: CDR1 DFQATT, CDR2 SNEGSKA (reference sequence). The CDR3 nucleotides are TGCAGTGCTAGGAAGTACGCTGGAAACACCATATATTTT. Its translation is CSARKYAGNTIYF.

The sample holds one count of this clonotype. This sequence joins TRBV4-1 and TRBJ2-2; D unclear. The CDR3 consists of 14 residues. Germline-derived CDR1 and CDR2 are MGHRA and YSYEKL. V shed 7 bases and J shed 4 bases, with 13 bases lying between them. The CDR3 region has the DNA TGCGCCAGCAAGCCAATTTTTAGCACCGGGGAGCTGTTTTTT. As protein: CASKPIFSTGELFF.

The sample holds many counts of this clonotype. CDR3 nucleotide sequence: TGTGCCAGCAGGGCCCGGGGACAGGGGGCGTCCTACAATGAGCAGTTCTTC. It encodes CASRARGQGASYNEQFF. The rearrangement joins TRBV6-2 or TRBV6-3 to TRBJ2-1; TRBD1 matches 12 bases. The length of the CDR3 is 17 residues. Unmatched junction bases numbered 7, after V lost 6 bases and J lost 1 base. CDR1 MNHEY and CDR2 SVGEGT come from the germline V gene.

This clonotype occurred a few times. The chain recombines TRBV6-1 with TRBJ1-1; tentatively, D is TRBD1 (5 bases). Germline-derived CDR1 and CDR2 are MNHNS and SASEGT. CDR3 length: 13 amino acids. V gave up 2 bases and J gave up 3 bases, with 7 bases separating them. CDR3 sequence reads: CASSEKGDTEAFF. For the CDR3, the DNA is TGTGCCAGCAGTGAAAAAGGGGACACTGAAGCTTTCTTT.

The CDR3 sequence: CASRPGSTDTQYF. DNA for the CDR3: TGTGCCAGCAGACCTGGGAGCACAGATACGCAGTATTTT. The chain has TRBV7-2 and TRBJ2-3; D remains ambiguous. Germline values: CDR1 SGHTA, CDR2 FQGNSA. The CDR3 spans 13 residues. Between the trimmed V and J ends, which lost 6 bases and 0 bases, there was a span of 7 bases.

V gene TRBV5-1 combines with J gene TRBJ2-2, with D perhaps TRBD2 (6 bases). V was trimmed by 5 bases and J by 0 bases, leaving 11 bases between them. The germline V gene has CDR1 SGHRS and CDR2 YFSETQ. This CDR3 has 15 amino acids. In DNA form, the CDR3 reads TGCGCCAGCAGGCTAGCGTACACGAACACCGGGGAGCTGTTTTTT. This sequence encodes CASRLAYTNTGELFF.

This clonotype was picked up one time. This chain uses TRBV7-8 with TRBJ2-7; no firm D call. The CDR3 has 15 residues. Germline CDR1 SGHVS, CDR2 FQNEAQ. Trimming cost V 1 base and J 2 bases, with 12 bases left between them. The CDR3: CASSLVSGRTYEQYF. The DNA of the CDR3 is TGTGCCAGCAGCTTAGTTTCAGGCCGTACCTACGAGCAGTACTTC.

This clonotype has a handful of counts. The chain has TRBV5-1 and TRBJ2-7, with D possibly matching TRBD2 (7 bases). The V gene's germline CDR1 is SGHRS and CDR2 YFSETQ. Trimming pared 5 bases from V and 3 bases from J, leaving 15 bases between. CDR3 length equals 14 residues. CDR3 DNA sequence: TGCGCCAGCAGGTACAGGGAGGGAAACTACGAGCAGTACTTC. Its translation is CASRYREGNYEQYF.

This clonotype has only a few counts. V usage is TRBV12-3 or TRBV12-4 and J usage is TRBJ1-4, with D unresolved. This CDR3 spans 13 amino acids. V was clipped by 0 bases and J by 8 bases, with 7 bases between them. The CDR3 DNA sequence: TGTGCCAGCAGTTTAGCTAGCCTGGAAAAACTGTTTTTT. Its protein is CASSLASLEKLFF.

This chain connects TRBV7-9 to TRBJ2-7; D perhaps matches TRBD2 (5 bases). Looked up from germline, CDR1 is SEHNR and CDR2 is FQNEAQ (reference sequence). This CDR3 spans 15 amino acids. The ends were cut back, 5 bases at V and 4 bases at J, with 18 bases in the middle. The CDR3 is CASSPRRGTVYEQYF. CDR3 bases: TGTGCCAGCAGCCCAAGACGGGGAACGGTTTACGAGCAGTACTTC.

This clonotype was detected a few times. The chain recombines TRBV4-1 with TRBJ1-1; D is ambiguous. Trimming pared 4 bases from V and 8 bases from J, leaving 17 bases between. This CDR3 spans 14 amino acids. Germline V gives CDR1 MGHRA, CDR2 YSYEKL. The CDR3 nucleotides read TGCGCCAGCAGCCTACTACTTGGGTCAGAAGAAGCTTTCTTT. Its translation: CASSLLLGSEEAFF.